The text below deals with one T cell receptor beta chain. The PCR made use of 60 Vbeta and 13 Jbeta primers. The table came from immunoSEQ multiplex PCR; TCRdb's copy has only in-frame clones and leaves some out. The sample includes 150,000 to 200,000 clones, around 79% seen only once; the top ten take about 4.4%. In germline, CDR1 is SGDLS, CDR2 YYNGEE. The CDR3 runs 13 residues. V lost 2 bases to trimming and J lost 4 bases; unmatched junction nucleotides: 2. The sample originates from a study of cytomegalovirus exposure and HLA in healthy donors. The sample comprised PBMCs. The chain combines TRBV9 with TRBJ2-5; 7 positions match TRBD1. This TCR was sampled from a man aged 40-55 years in good health and CMV-seronegative. This chain's CDR3 is CASSVWDRETQYF. In nucleotides, the CDR3 is TGTGCCAGCAGCGTTTGGGACAGAGAGACCCAGTACTTC.